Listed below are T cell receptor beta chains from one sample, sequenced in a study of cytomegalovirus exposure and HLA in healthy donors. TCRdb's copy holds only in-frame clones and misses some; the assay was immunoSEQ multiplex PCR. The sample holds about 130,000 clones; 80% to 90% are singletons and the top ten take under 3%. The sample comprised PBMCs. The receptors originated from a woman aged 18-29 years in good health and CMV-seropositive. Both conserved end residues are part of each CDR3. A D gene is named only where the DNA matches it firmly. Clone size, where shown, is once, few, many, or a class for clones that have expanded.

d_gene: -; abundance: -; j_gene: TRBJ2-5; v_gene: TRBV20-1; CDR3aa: CSGGSQETQYF; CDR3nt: TGCAGTGGGGGCAGCCAAGAGACCCAGTACTTC
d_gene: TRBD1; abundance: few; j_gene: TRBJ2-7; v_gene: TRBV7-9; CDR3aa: CASSPGQGASEQYF; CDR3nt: TGTGCCAGCAGCCCGGGACAGGGGGCCTCCGAGCAGTACTTC
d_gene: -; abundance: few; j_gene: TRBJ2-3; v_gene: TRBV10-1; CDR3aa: CASSANYRSTQYF; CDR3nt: TGCGCCAGCAGTGCGAATTATCGGAGTACGCAGTATTTT
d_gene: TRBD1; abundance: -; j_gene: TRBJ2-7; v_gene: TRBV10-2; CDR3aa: CASSETNPGQGYEQYF; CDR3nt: TGCGCCAGCAGTGAAACTAACCCGGGACAGGGGTACGAGCAGTACTTC
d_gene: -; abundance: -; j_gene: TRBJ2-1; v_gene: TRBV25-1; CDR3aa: CASTSTSSPPYNEQFF; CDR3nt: TGTGCCAGCACTTCCACTAGTTCCCCTCCCTACAATGAGCAGTTCTTC
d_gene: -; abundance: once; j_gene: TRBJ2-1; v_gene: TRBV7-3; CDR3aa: CASNPLGQGGEQFF; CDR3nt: TGTGCCAGCAACCCCTTAGGACAGGGAGGGGAGCAGTTCTTC
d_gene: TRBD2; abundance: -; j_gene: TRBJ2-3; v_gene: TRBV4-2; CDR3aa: CASSQDPAGGLGVTQYF; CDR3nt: TGTGCCAGCAGCCAAGATCCGGCGGGGGGGCTCGGGGTTACGCAGTATTTT
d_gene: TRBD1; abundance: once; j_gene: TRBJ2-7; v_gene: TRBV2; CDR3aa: CASRETGGRYEQYF; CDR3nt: TGTGCCAGCAGAGAGACAGGGGGCAGGTACGAGCAGTACTTC
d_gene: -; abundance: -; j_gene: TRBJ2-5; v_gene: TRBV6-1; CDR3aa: CASSERVQGGETQYF; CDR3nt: TGTGCCAGCAGTGAACGGGTGCAGGGTGGAGAGACCCAGTACTTC
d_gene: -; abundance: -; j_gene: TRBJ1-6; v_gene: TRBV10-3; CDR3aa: CAISESGARDSPLHF; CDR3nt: TGTGCCATCAGTGAGTCTGGGGCTAGGGATTCACCCCTCCACTTT
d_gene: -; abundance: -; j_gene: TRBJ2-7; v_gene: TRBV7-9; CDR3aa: CASSPVYGEDYEQYF; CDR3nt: TGTGCCAGCAGCCCCGTGTACGGGGAGGACTACGAGCAGTACTTC
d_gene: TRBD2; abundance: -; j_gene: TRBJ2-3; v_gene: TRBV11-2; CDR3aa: CASSYGLAGVTQYF; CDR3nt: TGTGCCAGCAGCTACGGACTAGCGGGGGTTACGCAGTATTTT
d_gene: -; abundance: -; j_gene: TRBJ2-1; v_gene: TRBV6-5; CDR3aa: CASSYGGGAYNEQFF; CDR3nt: TGTGCCAGCAGTTACGGGGGGGGCGCATACAATGAGCAGTTCTTC
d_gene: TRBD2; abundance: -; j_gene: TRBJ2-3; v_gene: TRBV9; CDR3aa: CASSVGTSGRSTDTQYF; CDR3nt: TGTGCCAGCAGCGTGGGGACTAGCGGGAGAAGCACAGATACGCAGTATTTT
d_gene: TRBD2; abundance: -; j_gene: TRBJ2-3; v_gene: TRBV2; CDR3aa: CASSEAERGPLADTQYF; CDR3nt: TGTGCCAGCAGTGAAGCGGAGCGGGGGCCTTTGGCAGATACGCAGTATTTT
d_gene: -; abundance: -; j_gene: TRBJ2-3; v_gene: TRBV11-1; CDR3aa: CASRFAGQLTDTQYF; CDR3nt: TGTGCCAGCAGGTTCGCGGGACAGCTCACAGATACGCAGTATTTT
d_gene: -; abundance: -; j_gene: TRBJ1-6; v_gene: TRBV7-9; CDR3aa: CASSLGRYSSYNSPLHF; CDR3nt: TGTGCCAGCAGCCTGGGGAGGTATAGCTCCTATAATTCACCCCTCCACTTT
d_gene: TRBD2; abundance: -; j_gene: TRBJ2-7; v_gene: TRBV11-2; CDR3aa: CASSRSGVGEQYF; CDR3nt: TGTGCCAGCAGCAGAAGCGGGGTCGGCGAGCAGTACTTC
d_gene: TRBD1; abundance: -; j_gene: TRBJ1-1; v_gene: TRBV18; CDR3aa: CASSPPGQAKNTEAFF; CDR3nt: TGTGCCAGCTCACCCCCGGGACAGGCAAAGAACACTGAAGCTTTCTTT
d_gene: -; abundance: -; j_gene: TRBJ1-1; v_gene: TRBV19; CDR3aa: CASNDRTMNTEAFF; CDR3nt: TGTGCCAGTAATGACAGAACCATGAACACTGAAGCTTTCTTT
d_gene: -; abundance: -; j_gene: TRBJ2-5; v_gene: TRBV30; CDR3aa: CAWSVLEVSYQETQYF; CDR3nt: TGTGCCTGGAGTGTACTGGAGGTATCTTACCAAGAGACCCAGTACTTC
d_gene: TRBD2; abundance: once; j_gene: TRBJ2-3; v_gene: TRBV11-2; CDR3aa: CASSPRLAGATDTQYF; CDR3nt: TGTGCCAGCAGCCCGCGGTTAGCGGGGGCCACAGATACGCAGTATTTT
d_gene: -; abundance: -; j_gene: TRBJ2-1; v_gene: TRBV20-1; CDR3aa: CSALPYNEQFF; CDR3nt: TGCAGTGCACTTCCATACAATGAGCAGTTCTTC
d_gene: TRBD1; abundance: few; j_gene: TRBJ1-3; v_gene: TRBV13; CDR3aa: CASSPRQGETIYF; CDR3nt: TGTGCCAGCAGCCCCCGACAGGGGGAGACCATATATTTT
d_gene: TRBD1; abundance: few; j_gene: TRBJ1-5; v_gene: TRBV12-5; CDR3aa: CASGRLGTGLNQPQHF; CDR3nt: TGTGCTAGTGGTCGCCTCGGGACAGGGCTAAATCAGCCCCAGCATTTT
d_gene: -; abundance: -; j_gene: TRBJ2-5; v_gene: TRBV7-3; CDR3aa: CASTPFGRGPMYQETQYF; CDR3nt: TGTGCCAGCACCCCCTTCGGGCGGGGGCCGATGTACCAAGAGACCCAGTACTTC
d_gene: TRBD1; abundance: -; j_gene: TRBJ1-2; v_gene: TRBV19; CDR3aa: CASIKGQGPAGYTF; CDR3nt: TGTGCCAGTATCAAGGGACAGGGACCTGCTGGCTACACCTTC
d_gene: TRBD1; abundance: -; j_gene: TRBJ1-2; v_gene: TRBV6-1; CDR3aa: CASSRTGDNYGYTF; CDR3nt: TGTGCCAGCAGCCGGACAGGGGATAACTATGGCTACACCTTC
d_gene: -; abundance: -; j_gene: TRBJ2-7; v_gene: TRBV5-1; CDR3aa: CASSSKARSWYF; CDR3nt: TGCGCCAGCAGCTCTAAAGCTCGGTCGTGGTACTTC
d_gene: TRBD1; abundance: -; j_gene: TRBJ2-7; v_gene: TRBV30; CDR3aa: CAWRGQGAYEQYF; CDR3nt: TGTGCCTGGAGGGGCCAGGGGGCATACGAGCAGTACTTC
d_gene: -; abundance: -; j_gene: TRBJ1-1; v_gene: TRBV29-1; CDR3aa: CSAGEGGTEAFF; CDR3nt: TGCAGCGCCGGAGAGGGAGGGACTGAAGCTTTCTTT
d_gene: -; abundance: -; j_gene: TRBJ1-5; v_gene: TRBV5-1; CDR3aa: CASSPGLHSNQPQHF; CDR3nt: TGCGCCAGCAGTCCGGGACTTCATAGCAATCAGCCCCAGCATTTT
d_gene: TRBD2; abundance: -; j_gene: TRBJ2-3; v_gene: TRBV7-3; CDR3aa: CASSLAGGFTDTQYF; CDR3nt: TGTGCCAGCAGCTTAGCGGGGGGTTTTACAGATACGCAGTATTTT
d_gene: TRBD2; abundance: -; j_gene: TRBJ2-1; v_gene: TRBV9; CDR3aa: CASSHSRGSGGVDEQFF; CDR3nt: TGTGCCAGCAGCCACTCCAGGGGTAGCGGGGGGGTGGATGAGCAGTTCTTC
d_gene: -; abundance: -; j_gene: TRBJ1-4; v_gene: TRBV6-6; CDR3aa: CASTMSEKLFF; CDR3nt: TGTGCCAGCACTATGTCTGAAAAACTGTTTTTT
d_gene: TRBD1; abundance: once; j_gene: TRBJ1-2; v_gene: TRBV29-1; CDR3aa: CSVDRDSNYGYTF; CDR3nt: TGCAGCGTTGATCGGGACAGTAACTATGGCTACACCTTC
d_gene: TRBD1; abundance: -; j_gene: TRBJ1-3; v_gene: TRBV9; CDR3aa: CASSPNRQGGGNTIYF; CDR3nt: TGTGCCAGCAGCCCCAATCGACAGGGAGGTGGAAACACCATATATTTT
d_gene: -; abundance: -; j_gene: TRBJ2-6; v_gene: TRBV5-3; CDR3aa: CARRKRVRGANVLTF; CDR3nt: TGTGCCAGAAGAAAGCGGGTGAGAGGGGCCAACGTCCTGACTTTC
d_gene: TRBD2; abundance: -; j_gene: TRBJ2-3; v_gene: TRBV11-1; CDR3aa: CASSSRTTGGADTQYF; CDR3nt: TGTGCCAGCAGCTCTCGGACCACGGGGGGGGCAGATACGCAGTATTTT
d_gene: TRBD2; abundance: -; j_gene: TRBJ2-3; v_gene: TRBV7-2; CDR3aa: CASSFLSGGITDTQYF; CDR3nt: TGTGCCAGCAGCTTTTTAAGCGGGGGCATCACAGATACGCAGTATTTT
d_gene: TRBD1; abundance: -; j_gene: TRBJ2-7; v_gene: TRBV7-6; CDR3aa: CASSSDRESYEQYF; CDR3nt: TGTGCCAGCAGCTCGGACAGGGAGTCCTACGAGCAGTACTTC
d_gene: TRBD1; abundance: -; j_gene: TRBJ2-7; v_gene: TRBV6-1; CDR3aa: CASSDRVQGRREQYF; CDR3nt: TGTGCCAGCAGTGATAGGGTACAGGGGAGAAGAGAGCAGTACTTC
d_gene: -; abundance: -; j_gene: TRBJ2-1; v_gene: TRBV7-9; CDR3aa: CASSYNYGGNNEQFF; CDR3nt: TGTGCCAGCAGCTATAACTACGGGGGTAACAATGAGCAGTTCTTC
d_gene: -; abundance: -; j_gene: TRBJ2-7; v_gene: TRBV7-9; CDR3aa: CASSLESMGPGEQYF; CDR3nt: TGTGCCAGCAGCTTAGAGTCAATGGGGCCCGGAGAGCAGTACTTC
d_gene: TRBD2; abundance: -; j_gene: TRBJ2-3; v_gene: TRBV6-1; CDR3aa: CASSEWRGASTDTQYF; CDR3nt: TGTGCCAGCAGTGAATGGCGGGGGGCGAGCACAGATACGCAGTATTTT